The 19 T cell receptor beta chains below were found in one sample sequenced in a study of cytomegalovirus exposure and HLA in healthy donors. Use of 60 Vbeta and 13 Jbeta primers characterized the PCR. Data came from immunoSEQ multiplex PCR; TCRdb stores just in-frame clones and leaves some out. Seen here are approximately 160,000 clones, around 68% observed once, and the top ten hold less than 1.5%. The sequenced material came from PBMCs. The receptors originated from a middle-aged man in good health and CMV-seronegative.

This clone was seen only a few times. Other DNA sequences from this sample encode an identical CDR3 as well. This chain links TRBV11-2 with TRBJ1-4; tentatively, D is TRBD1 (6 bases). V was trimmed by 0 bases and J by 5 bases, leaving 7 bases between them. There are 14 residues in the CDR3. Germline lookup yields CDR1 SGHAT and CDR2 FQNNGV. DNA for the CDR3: TGTGCCAGCAGCTTAGATAGGGGGAATGAAAAACTGTTTTTT. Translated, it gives CASSLDRGNEKLFF.

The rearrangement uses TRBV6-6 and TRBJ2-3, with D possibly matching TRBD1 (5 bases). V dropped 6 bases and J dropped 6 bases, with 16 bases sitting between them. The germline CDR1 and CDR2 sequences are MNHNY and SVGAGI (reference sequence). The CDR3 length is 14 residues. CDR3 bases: TGTGCCAGCAGCCGCGAGATCAGGGTGGATACGCAGTATTTT. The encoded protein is CASSREIRVDTQYF.

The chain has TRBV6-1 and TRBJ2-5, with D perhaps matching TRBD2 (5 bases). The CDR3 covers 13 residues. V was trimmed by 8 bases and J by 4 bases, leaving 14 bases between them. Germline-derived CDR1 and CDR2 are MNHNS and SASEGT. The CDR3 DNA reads TGTGCCAGCTTGCTAGCCCTAGGAGAGACCCAGTACTTC. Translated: CASLLALGETQYF.

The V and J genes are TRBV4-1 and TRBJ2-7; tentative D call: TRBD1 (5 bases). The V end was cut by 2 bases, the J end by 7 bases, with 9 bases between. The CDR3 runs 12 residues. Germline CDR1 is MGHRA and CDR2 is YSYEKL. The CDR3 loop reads CASSQTQGEQYF. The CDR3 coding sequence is TGCGCCAGCAGCCAAACCCAGGGAGAGCAGTACTTC.

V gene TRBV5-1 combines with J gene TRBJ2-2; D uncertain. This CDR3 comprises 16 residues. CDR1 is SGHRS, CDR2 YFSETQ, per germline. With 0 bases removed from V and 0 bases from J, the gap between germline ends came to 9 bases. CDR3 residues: CASSLGYSPNTGELFF. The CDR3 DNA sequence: TGCGCCAGCAGCTTGGGGTACAGCCCGAACACCGGGGAGCTGTTTTTT.

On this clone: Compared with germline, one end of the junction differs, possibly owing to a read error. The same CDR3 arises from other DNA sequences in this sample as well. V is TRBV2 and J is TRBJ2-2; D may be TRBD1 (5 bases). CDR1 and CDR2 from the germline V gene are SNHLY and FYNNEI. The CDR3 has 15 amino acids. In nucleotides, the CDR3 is TGCGCCAGCAGTGAAGTTAGGGGCAAGACCGGGGAGCTGTTTTTT. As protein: CASSEVRGKTGELFF.

CDR3 residues: CASSLGGQEPYNEQFF. For the CDR3, the DNA is TGCGCCAGCAGCTTGGGAGGGCAGGAACCTTACAATGAGCAGTTCTTC. The chain recombines TRBV5-1 with TRBJ2-1; D might be TRBD2 (5 bases). CDR1 is SGHRS and CDR2 is YFSETQ in the germline V gene. V dropped 0 bases and J dropped 4 bases, with 14 bases sitting between them. The CDR3 extends over 16 amino acids.

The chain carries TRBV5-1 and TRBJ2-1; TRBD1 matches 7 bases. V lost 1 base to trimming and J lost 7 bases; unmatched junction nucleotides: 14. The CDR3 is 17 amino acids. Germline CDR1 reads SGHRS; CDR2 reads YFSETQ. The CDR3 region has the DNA TGCGCCAGCAGCTTGACCAAGACAGGGTTTATTTCGAATGAGCAGTTCTTC. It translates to CASSLTKTGFISNEQFF.

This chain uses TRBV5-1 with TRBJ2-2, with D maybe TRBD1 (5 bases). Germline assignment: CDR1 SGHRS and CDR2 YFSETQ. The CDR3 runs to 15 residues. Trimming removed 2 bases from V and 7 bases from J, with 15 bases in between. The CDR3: CASSFGSEGVGELFF. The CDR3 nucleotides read TGCGCCAGCAGCTTTGGCAGCGAAGGGGTCGGGGAGCTGTTTTTT.

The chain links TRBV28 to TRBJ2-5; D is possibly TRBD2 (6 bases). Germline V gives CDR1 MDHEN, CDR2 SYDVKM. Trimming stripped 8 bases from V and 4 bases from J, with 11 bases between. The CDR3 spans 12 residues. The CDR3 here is CASCGATETQYF. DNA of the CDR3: TGTGCCAGCTGCGGGGCCACAGAGACCCAGTACTTC.

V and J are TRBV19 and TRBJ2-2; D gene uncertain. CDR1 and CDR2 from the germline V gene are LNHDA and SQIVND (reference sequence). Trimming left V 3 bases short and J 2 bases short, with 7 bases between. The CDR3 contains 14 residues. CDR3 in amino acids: CASSIGPNTGELFF. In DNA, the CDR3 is TGTGCCAGTAGTATTGGGCCAAACACCGGGGAGCTGTTTTTT.

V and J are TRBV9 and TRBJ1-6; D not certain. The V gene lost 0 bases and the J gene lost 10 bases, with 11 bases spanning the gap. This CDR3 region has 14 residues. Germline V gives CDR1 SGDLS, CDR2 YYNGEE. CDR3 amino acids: CASSVGEGGSPLHF. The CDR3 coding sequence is TGTGCCAGCAGCGTAGGAGAGGGCGGATCACCCCTCCACTTT. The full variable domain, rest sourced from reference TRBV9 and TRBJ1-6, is DSGVTQTPKHLITATGQRVTLRCSPRSGDLSVYWYQQSLDQGLQFLIQYYNGEERAKGNILERFSAQQFPDLHSELNLSSLELGDSALYFCASSVGEGGSPLHFGNGTRLTVT.

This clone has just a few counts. The CDR3 sequence: CASSPRRSQGGYNEQFF. CDR3 bases: TGTGCCAGCTCACCAAGGCGGTCCCAGGGGGGTTACAATGAGCAGTTCTTC. The genes are TRBV18 and TRBJ2-1; maybe TRBD1 (7 bases). This CDR3 comprises 17 residues. CDR1 and CDR2 from the germline V gene are KGHSH and LQKENI. V lost 2 bases, J lost 4 bases, and 18 bases lay in between.

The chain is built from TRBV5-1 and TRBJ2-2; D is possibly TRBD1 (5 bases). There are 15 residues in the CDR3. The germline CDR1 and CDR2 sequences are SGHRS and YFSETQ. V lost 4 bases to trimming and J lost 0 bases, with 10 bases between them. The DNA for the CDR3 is TGCGCCAGCAGCCCAGGGAATTCGAACACCGGGGAGCTGTTTTTT. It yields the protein CASSPGNSNTGELFF.

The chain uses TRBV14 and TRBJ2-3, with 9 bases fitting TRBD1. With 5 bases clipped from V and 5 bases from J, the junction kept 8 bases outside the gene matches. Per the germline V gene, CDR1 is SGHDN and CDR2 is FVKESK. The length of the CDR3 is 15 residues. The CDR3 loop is CASSMTGGRGDTQYF. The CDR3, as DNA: TGTGCCAGCAGCATGACAGGGGGGCGGGGAGATACGCAGTATTTT. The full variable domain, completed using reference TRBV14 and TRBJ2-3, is EAGVTQFPSHSVIEKGQTVTLRCDPISGHDNLYWYRRVMGKEIKFLLHFVKESKQDESGMPNNRFLAERTGGTYSTLKVQPAELEDSGVYFCASSMTGGRGDTQYFGPGTRLTVL.

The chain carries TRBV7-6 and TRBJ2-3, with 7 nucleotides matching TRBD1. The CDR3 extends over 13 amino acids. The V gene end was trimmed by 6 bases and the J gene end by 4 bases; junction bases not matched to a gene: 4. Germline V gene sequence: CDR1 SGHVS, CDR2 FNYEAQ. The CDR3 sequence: CASRQGRADTQYF. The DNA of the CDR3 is TGTGCCAGCAGACAGGGGCGCGCAGATACGCAGTATTTT.

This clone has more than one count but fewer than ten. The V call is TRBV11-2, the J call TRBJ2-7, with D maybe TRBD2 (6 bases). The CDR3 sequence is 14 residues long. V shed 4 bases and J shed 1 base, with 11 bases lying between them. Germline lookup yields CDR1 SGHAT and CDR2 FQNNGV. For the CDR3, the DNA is TGTGCCAGCAGCTCCAGGGACTCATCCTACGAGCAGTACTTC. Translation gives CASSSRDSSYEQYF.

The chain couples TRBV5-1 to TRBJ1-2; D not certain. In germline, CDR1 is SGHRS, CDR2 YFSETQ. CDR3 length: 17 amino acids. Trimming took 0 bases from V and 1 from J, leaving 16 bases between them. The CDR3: CASSLGHGDAFNYGYTF. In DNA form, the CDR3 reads TGCGCCAGCAGCTTGGGACACGGCGATGCATTTAACTATGGCTACACCTTC.

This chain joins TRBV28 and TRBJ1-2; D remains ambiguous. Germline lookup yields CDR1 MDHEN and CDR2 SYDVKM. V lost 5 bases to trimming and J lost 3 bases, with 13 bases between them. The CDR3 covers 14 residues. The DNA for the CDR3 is TGTGCCAGCAGTGGCTCTAGTGAGCACTATGGCTACACCTTC. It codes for CASSGSSEHYGYTF.